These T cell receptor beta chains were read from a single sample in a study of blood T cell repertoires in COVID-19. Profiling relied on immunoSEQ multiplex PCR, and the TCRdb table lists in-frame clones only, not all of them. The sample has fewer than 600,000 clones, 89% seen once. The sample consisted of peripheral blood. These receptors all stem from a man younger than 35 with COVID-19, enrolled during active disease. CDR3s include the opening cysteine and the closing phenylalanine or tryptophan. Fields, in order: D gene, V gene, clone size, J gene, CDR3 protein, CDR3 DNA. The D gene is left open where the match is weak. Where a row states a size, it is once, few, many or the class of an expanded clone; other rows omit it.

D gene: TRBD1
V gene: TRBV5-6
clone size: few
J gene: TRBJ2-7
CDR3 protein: CASSLSGGYEQYF
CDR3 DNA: TGTGCCAGCAGCTTGTCAGGGGGCTACGAGCAGTACTTC

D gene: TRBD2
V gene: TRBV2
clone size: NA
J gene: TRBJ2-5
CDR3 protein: CASSPQRGGLETQYF
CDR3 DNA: TGTGCCAGCAGTCCTCAGCGGGGGGGCCTCGAGACCCAGTACTTC

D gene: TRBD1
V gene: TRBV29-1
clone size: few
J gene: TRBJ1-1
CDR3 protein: CSSTGQINTEAFF
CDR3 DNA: TGCAGCTCTACGGGACAGATAAACACTGAAGCTTTCTTT

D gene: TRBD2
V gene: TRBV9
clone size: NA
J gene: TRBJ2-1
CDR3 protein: CASSVGPSGRNEQFF
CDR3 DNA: TGTGCCAGCAGCGTAGGTCCTAGCGGGAGGAATGAGCAGTTCTTC

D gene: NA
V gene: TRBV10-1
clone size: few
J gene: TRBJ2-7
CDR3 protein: CASSEGGIDEQYF
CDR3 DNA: TGCGCCAGCAGTGAGGGGGGGATCGACGAGCAGTACTTC

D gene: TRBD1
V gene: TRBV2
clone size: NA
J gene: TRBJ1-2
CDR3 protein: CASGLPTGGNYGYTF
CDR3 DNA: TGTGCCAGCGGATTACCGACAGGGGGTAACTATGGCTACACCTTC

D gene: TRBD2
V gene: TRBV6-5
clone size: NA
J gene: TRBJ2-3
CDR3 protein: CASSYGGGRTDTQYF
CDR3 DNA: TGTGCCAGCAGTTATGGCGGGGGGCGCACAGATACGCAGTATTTT

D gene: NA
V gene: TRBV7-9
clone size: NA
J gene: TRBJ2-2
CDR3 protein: CASSFFSMRTGELFF
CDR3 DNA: TGTGCCAGCAGCTTCTTCTCGATGCGAACCGGGGAGCTGTTTTTT

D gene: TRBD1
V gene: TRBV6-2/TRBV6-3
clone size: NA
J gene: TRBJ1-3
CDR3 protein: CASSPMTGEFSGNTIYF
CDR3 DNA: TGTGCCAGCAGTCCAATGACAGGGGAATTTTCTGGAAACACCATATATTTT

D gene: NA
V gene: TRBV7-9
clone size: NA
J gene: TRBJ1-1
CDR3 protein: CASSPGVGTEAFF
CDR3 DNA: TGTGCCAGCAGCCCAGGGGTGGGCACTGAAGCTTTCTTT

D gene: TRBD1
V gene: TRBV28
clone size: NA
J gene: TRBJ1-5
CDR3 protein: CASSPGQGASQPQHF
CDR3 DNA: TGTGCCAGCAGTCCGGGACAGGGGGCGAGTCAGCCCCAGCATTTT

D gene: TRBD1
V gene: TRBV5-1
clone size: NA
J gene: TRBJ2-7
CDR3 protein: CASSWGTGSYEQYF
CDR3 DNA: TGCGCCAGCAGCTGGGGGACAGGGAGCTACGAGCAGTACTTC

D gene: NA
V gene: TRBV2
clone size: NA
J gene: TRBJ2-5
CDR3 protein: CASSFFTGWKTQYF
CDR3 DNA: TGTGCCAGCAGTTTCTTTACAGGGTGGAAGACCCAGTACTTC

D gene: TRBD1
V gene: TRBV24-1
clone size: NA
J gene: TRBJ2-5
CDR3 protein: CATSETTGGQETQYF
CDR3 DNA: TGTGCCACCAGTGAAACAACAGGGGGCCAAGAGACCCAGTACTTC

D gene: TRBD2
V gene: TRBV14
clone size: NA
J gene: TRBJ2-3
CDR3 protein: CASSQARVAGRVDTQYF
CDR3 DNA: TGTGCCAGCAGCCAAGCCCGGGTAGCGGGGCGTGTAGATACGCAGTATTTT

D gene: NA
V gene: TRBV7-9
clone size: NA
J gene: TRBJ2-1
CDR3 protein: CASSLVTIGNEQFF
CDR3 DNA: TGTGCCAGCAGCTTAGTGACTATCGGCAATGAGCAGTTCTTC

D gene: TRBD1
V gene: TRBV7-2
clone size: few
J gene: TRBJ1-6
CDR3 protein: CASSLSTTGGSPLHF
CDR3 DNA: TGTGCCAGCAGCTTATCGACGACAGGGGGTTCACCCCTCCACTTT

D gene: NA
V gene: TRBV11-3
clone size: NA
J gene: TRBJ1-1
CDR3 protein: CASSVSGDTEAFF
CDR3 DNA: TGTGCCAGCAGCGTGTCGGGAGACACTGAAGCTTTCTTT

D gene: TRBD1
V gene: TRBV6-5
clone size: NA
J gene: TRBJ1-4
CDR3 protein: CASAFDRVAKKLFF
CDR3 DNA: TGTGCCAGTGCATTCGACAGGGTTGCTAAAAAACTGTTTTTT

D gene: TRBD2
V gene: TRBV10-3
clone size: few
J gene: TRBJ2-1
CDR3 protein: CATTHRTSGGADEQFF
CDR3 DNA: TGTGCCACCACTCATCGGACTAGCGGGGGGGCCGATGAGCAGTTCTTC

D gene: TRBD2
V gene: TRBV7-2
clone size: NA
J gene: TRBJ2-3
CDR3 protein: CASSTLAGGSDTQYF
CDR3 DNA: TGTGCCAGCAGCACACTAGCGGGAGGATCAGATACGCAGTATTTT

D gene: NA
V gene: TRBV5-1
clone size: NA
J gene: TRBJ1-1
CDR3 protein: CASSTDGTTNTEAFF
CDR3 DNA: TGCGCCAGCAGCACGGATGGGACAACGAACACTGAAGCTTTCTTT

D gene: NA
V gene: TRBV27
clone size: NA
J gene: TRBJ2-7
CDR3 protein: CASSRGMTYEQYF
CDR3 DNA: TGTGCCAGCAGTAGGGGGATGACCTACGAGCAGTACTTC

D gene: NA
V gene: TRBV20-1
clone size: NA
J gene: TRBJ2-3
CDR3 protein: CSASRPLDNTDTQYF
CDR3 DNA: TGCAGTGCTAGTCGGCCCCTCGACAACACAGATACGCAGTATTTT

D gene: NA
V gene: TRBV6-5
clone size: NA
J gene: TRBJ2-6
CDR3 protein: CASSLTESSGANVLTF
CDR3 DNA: TGTGCCAGCAGTTTGACGGAGAGCTCTGGGGCCAACGTCCTGACTTTC

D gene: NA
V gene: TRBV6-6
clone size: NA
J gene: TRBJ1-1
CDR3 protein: CASSYGGVGDTEAFF
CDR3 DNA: TGTGCCAGCAGTTACGGGGGGGTCGGGGACACTGAAGCTTTCTTT

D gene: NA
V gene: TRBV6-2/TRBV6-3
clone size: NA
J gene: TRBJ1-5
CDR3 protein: CASSYAGPGPNQPQHF
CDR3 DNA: TGTGCCAGCAGTTACGCGGGCCCGGGCCCCAATCAGCCCCAGCATTTT

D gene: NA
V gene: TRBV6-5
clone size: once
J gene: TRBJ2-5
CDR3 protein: CASSYGPETQYF
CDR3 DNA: TGTGCCAGCAGTTATGGCCCCGAGACCCAGTACTTC

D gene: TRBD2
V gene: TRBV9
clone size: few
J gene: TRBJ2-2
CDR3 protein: CASSARLAGGQAGELFF
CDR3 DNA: TGTGCCAGCAGCGCCCGACTAGCGGGGGGGCAGGCCGGGGAGCTGTTTTTT

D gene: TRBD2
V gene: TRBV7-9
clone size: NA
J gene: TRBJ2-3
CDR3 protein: CASSGEWTSGGFTDTQYF
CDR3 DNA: TGTGCCAGCAGCGGGGAGTGGACTAGCGGGGGGTTCACAGATACGCAGTATTTT

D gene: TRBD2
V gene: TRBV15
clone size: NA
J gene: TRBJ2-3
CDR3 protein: CATSRDLRLAGPTDTQYF
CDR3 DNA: TGTGCCACCAGCAGAGATCTCAGGCTAGCGGGACCCACAGATACGCAGTATTTT

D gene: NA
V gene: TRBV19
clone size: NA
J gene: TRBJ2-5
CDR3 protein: CASTNKRPGSSFLVETQYF
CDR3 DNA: TGTGCCAGTACTAACAAACGACCAGGAAGCTCCTTCCTTGTGGAGACCCAGTACTTC

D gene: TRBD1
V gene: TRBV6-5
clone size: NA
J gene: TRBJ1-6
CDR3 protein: CASSLDRGIESPLHF
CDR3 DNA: TGTGCCAGCAGTCTGGACAGGGGAATAGAATCACCCCTCCACTTT

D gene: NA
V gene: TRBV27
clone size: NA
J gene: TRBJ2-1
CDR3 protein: CASSWGTDYNEQFF
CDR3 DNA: TGTGCCAGCAGTTGGGGCACAGATTACAATGAGCAGTTCTTC

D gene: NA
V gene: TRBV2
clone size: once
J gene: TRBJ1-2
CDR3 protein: CASSEQGRVQYGYTF
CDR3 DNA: TGTGCCAGCAGTGAACAGGGCAGGGTGCAATATGGCTACACCTTC

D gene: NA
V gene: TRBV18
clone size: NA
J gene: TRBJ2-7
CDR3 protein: CASSPAGAAYEQYF
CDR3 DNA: TGTGCCAGCTCACCAGCGGGGGCAGCCTACGAGCAGTACTTC

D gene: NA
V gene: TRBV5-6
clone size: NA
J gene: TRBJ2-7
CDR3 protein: CASSFKTRRYEQYF
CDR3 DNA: TGTGCCAGCAGCTTTAAGACTAGGCGCTACGAGCAGTACTTC

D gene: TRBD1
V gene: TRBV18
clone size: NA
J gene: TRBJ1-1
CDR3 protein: CASSPPGQINTEAFF
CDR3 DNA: TGTGCCAGCTCACCTCCGGGACAGATAAACACTGAAGCTTTCTTT

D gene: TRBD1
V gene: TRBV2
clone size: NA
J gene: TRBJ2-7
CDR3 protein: CASRGQVANEQYF
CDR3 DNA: TGTGCCAGCAGGGGACAGGTGGCCAACGAGCAGTACTTC

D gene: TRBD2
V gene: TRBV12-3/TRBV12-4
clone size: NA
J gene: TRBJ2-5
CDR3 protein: CASSPSSSGLYF
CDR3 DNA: TGTGCCAGCAGTCCATCGTCTAGCGGGCTCTACTTC

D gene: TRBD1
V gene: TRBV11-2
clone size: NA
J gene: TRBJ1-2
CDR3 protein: CASSSVQGNYGYTF
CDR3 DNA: TGTGCCAGCAGCTCTGTACAGGGGAACTATGGCTACACCTTC